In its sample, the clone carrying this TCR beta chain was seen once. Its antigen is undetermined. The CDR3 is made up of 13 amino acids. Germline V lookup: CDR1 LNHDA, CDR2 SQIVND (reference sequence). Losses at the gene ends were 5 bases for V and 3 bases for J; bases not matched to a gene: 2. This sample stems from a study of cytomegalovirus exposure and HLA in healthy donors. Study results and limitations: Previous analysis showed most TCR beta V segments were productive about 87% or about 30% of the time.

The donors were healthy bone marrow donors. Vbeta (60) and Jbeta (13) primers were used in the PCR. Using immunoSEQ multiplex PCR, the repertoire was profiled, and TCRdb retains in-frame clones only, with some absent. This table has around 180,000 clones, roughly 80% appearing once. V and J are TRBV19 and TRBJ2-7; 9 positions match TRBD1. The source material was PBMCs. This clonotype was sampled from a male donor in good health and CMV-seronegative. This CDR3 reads CASSSGQGYEQYF. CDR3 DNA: TGTGCCAGTAGTTCGGGACAGGGCTACGAGCAGTACTTC.